The clone carrying this T cell receptor beta chain has just a few counts. Its antigen is still unknown. J lost 7 bases, V lost 3 bases, and 7 bases had no gene match. The CDR3 sequence is 15 residues long. Time point of the sample: newly diagnosed GD, antithyroid drugs for less than 3 months. Construction of the TCR library relied on RNA isolated from PBMCs. Investigators report Graves' disease was diagnosed under American Thyroid Association guidelines. This sample is drawn from a study of regulatory T cells in long-lasting Graves disease. The authors built TCR beta libraries using iRepertoire HTBI primers and Arm-PCR of CDR3 regions. TCRdb re-called the multiplex PCR reads with MiXCR, one entry per CDR3 protein. Among about 500,000 distinct CDR3 sequences listed, 15% to 20% were seen once. Findings and caveats of the study: Peripheral blood, not thyroid tissue, was the sole material studied.

This same sample was also taken into another study, of T cells in Graves' hyperthyroidism and ophthalmopathy. From that paper: Absence of ophthalmopathy progression within 18 months defined stable Graves' hyperthyroidism.

J is TRBJ1-4 and V is TRBV12-3 or TRBV12-4; 8 positions agree with TRBD1. The sample was peripheral blood mononuclear cells (PBMCs), taken at new diagnosis, from a patient treated with antithyroid drugs. This TCR was sampled from a man in his forties with Graves disease. The CDR3 DNA follows: TGTGCCAGCAGTTTCGCAGGGGGCCCGGGTGAAAAACTGTTTTTT. Translated, it gives CASSFAGGPGEKLFF.